A single sample gave rise to the 12 T cell receptor beta chains below, sequenced in a study of cytotoxic CD8 clonotypes in ibrutinib-treated CLL. Repertoires were generated with immunoSEQ multiplex PCR, while TCRdb's copy carries only in-frame clones and drops some. Of 160,000 or so clones in the sample, about four fifths are singletons; the top ten hold around 2%. Sequencing used PBMCs, obtained after 12 months of ibrutinib treatment. All receptors derive from a human donor with chronic lymphocytic leukemia.

The rearrangement uses TRBV5-1 and TRBJ2-5, with D possibly being TRBD1 or TRBD2 (6 bases each). This CDR3 is 13 amino acids long. Germline CDR1 SGHRS, CDR2 YFSETQ. V lost 4 bases and J lost 5, with 12 bases in between. The DNA of the CDR3 is TGCGCCAGCAGCAACGAGGGGGGTGAGACCCAGTACTTC. This encodes CASSNEGGETQYF.

The chain carries TRBV10-3 and TRBJ2-7; 10 positions agree with TRBD1. The germline CDR1 and CDR2 sequences are ENHRY and SYGVKD. V trimming: 0 bases; J trimming: 2 bases; junction bases outside the gene matches: 1. The CDR3 runs to 15 residues. This chain's CDR3 is CAISESGTGAYEQYF. The CDR3 DNA follows: TGTGCCATCAGTGAGTCGGGGACAGGGGCCTACGAGCAGTACTTC.

The V gene is TRBV6-1, the J gene TRBJ2-5; D is possibly TRBD1 (5 bases). CDR3 size: 15 residues. Deletions cut 8 bases from V and 5 bases from J, with 21 bases between. The germline gives CDR1 MNHNS, CDR2 SASEGT. CDR3 sequence: CASVLAGHRKETQYF. CDR3 DNA: TGTGCCAGCGTTCTCGCCGGACACAGGAAGGAGACCCAGTACTTC.

This clone was seen a few times. The V and J genes are TRBV5-1 and TRBJ1-2; possibly TRBD1 for D (5 bases). The CDR3 sequence is 15 residues long. Per the germline V gene, CDR1 is SGHRS and CDR2 is YFSETQ. Deletions cut 4 bases from V and 8 bases from J, with 21 bases between. Written as DNA, the CDR3 is TGCGCCAGCAGCCCAGGGTCCGGACCATCGGGGGGCTACACCTTC. As protein: CASSPGSGPSGGYTF.

V usage is TRBV21-1 and J usage is TRBJ2-1; the DNA was not used to check the table's D call, TRBD2. TRBV21-1 corresponds to a pseudogene. The CDR3 runs 15 residues. The CDR3 DNA sequence: TGTGCCAGCAGCGGCCGGGAGCTTTCCTACAATGAGCAGTTCTTC. It codes for CASSGRELSYNEQFF.

V and J are TRBV7-2 and TRBJ2-5; 10 bases agree with TRBD1. J lost 4 bases, V lost 5 bases, and 7 bases had no gene match. Looked up from germline, CDR1 is SGHTA and CDR2 is FQGNSA. The CDR3 contains 15 residues. DNA of the CDR3: TGTGCCAGCAGCCGCCGGGACAGGGGAGGAGAGACCCAGTACTTC. This sequence encodes CASSRRDRGGETQYF. Complete variable domain (other parts from reference TRBV7-2 and TRBJ2-5): GAGVSQSPSNKVTEKGKDVELRCDPISGHTALYWYRQSLGQGLEFLIYFQGNSAPDKSGLPSDRFSAERTGGSVSTLTIQRTQQEDSAVYLCASSRRDRGGETQYFGPGTRLLVL.

The DNA for the CDR3 is TGTGCCTGGAGTGTACTAGGCGGAGGGGCCGCCGGGGAGCTGTTTTTT. It specifies CAWSVLGGGAAGELFF. The chain recombines TRBV30 with TRBJ2-2, with TRBD2 as a possible D gene (6 bases). This CDR3 region has 16 residues. Germline CDR1 reads GTSNPN; CDR2 reads SVGIG (reference sequence). V was clipped by 0 bases and J by 6 bases, with 17 bases between them.

In this sample, this clone turned up many times. The sample holds other DNA sequences that translate to the same CDR3. The chain couples TRBV29-1 to TRBJ1-1; D remains unclear. Trimming took 6 bases from V and 0 from J, leaving 2 bases between them. Germline assignment: CDR1 SQVTM and CDR2 ANQGSEA. The CDR3 sequence is 10 residues long. The CDR3 loop reads CSVLNTEAFF. CDR3 nucleotides: TGCAGCGTATTGAACACTGAAGCTTTCTTT. Based on the CDR3 plus reference TRBV29-1 and TRBJ1-1, the full variable domain is SAVISQKPSRDICQRGTSLTIQCQVDSQVTMMFWYRQQPGQSLTLIATANQGSEATYESGFVIDKFPISRPNLTFSTLTVSNMSPEDSSIYLCSVLNTEAFFGQGTRLTVV.

The chain links TRBV19 to TRBJ2-1, with 8 nucleotides matching TRBD2. V lost 6 bases, J lost 8 bases, and 9 bases stayed unmatched. CDR1 is LNHDA and CDR2 is SQIVND in the germline V gene (reference sequence). This CDR3 spans 14 amino acids. The CDR3 is CASRFSGSIDEQFF. The DNA for the CDR3 is TGTGCCAGTAGATTCAGCGGGAGTATCGATGAGCAGTTCTTC.

This chain connects TRBV13 to TRBJ1-1; 7 positions match TRBD1. Trimming removed 3 bases from V and 5 bases from J; junction bases left unmatched: 6. The CDR3 runs 14 residues. Germline assignment: CDR1 PRHDT and CDR2 FYEKMQ (reference sequence). CDR3: CASSFYRDRTEAFF. The DNA for the CDR3 is TGTGCCAGCAGCTTTTACAGGGACAGAACTGAAGCTTTCTTT.

J is TRBJ2-1 and V is TRBV11-2; D may be TRBD2 (7 bases). Germline assignment: CDR1 SGHAT and CDR2 FQNNGV. The CDR3 runs 16 residues. The V gene lost 4 bases and the J gene lost 6 bases, with 19 bases spanning the gap. The CDR3 coding sequence is TGTGCCAGCAGCTCCCAAGGGGGGGGGCGGTCCAATGAGCAGTTCTTC. The encoded protein is CASSSQGGGRSNEQFF.

The genes are TRBV27 and TRBJ2-7; D ambiguous. V dropped 5 bases and J dropped 3 bases, with 23 bases sitting between them. Germline V lookup: CDR1 MNHEY, CDR2 SMNVEV (reference sequence). This CDR3 has 17 amino acids. The CDR3, as DNA: TGTGCCAGCAGTCGTGTGTTGTTAACCTCGATTGTCTACGAGCAGTACTTC. This translates into CASSRVLLTSIVYEQYF.